One sample yielded the 21 T cell receptor beta chains listed below, sequenced in a study of blood T cell repertoires in COVID-19. Profiling relied on immunoSEQ multiplex PCR, and the TCRdb table lists in-frame clones only, not all of them. The sample includes over 25,000 clones, under 95% of them seen just once. The specimen was peripheral blood. The receptors shown here come from a man in his fifties with active COVID-19.

Here the CDR3 reads CAWSGGAGAFF. The CDR3 bases are TGTGCCTGGAGTGGAGGGGCGGGGGCTTTCTTT. The V and J genes are TRBV30 and TRBJ1-1, with D perhaps matching TRBD1 (5 bases). The CDR3 is 11 residues long. Trimming stripped 1 base from V and 11 bases from J, with 11 bases between. Per the germline V gene, CDR1 is GTSNPN and CDR2 is SVGIG (reference sequence).

V and J are TRBV5-1 and TRBJ2-1; the match to TRBD2 covers 7 bases. Germline V gene data show CDR1 as SGHRS and CDR2 as YFSETQ. J was trimmed by 7 bases and V by 4 bases; bases with no gene match: 8. The CDR3 covers 14 residues. The CDR3 loop is CASSAPYGGNEQFF. In DNA form, the CDR3 reads TGCGCCAGCAGCGCACCATACGGGGGGAATGAGCAGTTCTTC.

J is TRBJ2-5 and V is TRBV5-1; 7 positions match TRBD2. Germline V gene sequence: CDR1 SGHRS, CDR2 YFSETQ. This CDR3 region has 14 residues. With 2 bases clipped from V and 3 bases from J, the junction kept 4 bases outside the gene matches. CDR3 sequence: CASSFLGGKETQYF. The CDR3 bases are TGCGCCAGCAGCTTCCTCGGGGGGAAAGAGACCCAGTACTTC.

This chain connects TRBV15 to TRBJ1-4, with TRBD1 matching over 10 bases. This CDR3 has 15 residues. CDR1 is LNHNV, CDR2 YYDKDF, per germline (reference sequence). Trimming at V came to 5 bases and at J to 6 bases, leaving 6 bases not matched to a gene. The DNA for the CDR3 is TGTGCCACCAGCGGCCCTGGGACAGGGGATGAAAAACTGTTTTTT. It codes for CATSGPGTGDEKLFF.

V is TRBV2 and J is TRBJ2-7; 9 nucleotides line up with TRBD1. V was clipped by 4 bases and J by 5 bases; unmatched bases: 6. This CDR3 comprises 14 residues. Germline V CDR1 and CDR2: SNHLY, FYNNEI. CDR3 loop: CASSVGTGSHEQYF. The CDR3 coding sequence is TGTGCCAGCAGTGTAGGGACAGGGAGCCACGAGCAGTACTTC.

The chain employs TRBV28 and TRBJ1-1, with D possibly TRBD1 on 5 matching bases. Germline CDR1 is MDHEN and CDR2 is SYDVKM. Between the trimmed V and J ends, which lost 7 bases and 1 base, there was a span of 10 bases. The CDR3 length is 13 residues. The CDR3 DNA reads TGTGCCAGCACCTCGGACAAGAACACTGAAGCTTTCTTT. It encodes CASTSDKNTEAFF.

This clone came up once. The rearrangement uses TRBV6-5 and TRBJ2-7; 7 positions agree with TRBD1. Trimming cost V 4 bases and J 6 bases; bases outside gene matches: 6. The length of the CDR3 is 13 residues. Germline values: CDR1 MNHEY, CDR2 SVGAGI. The CDR3 bases are TGTGCCAGCAGTTCCAGACAGGGAAGCGAGCAGTACTTC. Amino acid sequence: CASSSRQGSEQYF.

The chain links TRBV30 to TRBJ1-2, with 8 nucleotides matching TRBD1. In germline, CDR1 is GTSNPN, CDR2 SVGIG (reference sequence). V shed 2 bases, J shed 4 bases, and the junction held 6 bases outside the gene matches. The CDR3 has 14 amino acids. The CDR3 DNA sequence: TGTGCCTGGAGTCCCCATACAGGGGGCTATGGCTACACCTTC. Translating it yields CAWSPHTGGYGYTF.

V usage is TRBV7-9 and J usage is TRBJ1-1; D perhaps matches TRBD1 (6 bases). Germline CDR1 SEHNR, CDR2 FQNEAQ (reference sequence). The CDR3 has 13 residues. V dropped 3 bases and J dropped 2 bases, with 7 bases sitting between them. CDR3 amino acids: CASSLDSNTEAFF. As DNA, the CDR3 is TGTGCCAGCAGCTTGGACAGTAACACTGAAGCTTTCTTT.

The genes are TRBV4-2 and TRBJ1-2, with TRBD1 matching over 7 bases. Germline CDR1 reads LGHNA; CDR2 reads YNFKEQ. The CDR3 loop spans 13 amino acids. The V gene end was trimmed by 10 bases and the J gene end by 8 bases; junction bases not matched to a gene: 13. CDR3 sequence (DNA): TGTGCCACCATTTCGCAGGGGGTAGGGGGCTACACCTTC. Residues: CATISQGVGGYTF.

The genes are TRBV30 and TRBJ2-7; D unresolved. This CDR3 has 13 amino acids. The germline V gene encodes CDR1 GTSNPN and CDR2 SVGIG (reference sequence). V gave up 8 bases and J gave up 2 bases, with 16 bases separating them. CDR3 sequence (DNA): TGTGCCGGTAATCGTGGCGGAACCTACGAGCAGTACTTC. Its translation: CAGNRGGTYEQYF.

This chain links TRBV7-9 with TRBJ2-5, with D possibly TRBD1 on 6 matching bases. Germline CDR1 SEHNR, CDR2 FQNEAQ (reference sequence). The CDR3 sequence is 14 residues long. Trimming removed 3 bases from V and 5 bases from J, with 13 bases in between. CDR3 bases: TGTGCCAGCAGCTTTGGTCAGGGGTGGGAGACCCAGTACTTC. This encodes CASSFGQGWETQYF.

V usage is TRBV30 and J usage is TRBJ2-5, with D perhaps matching TRBD1 (6 bases). CDR3 length: 13 amino acids. Trimming left V 2 bases short and J 5 bases short, with 12 bases between. Germline loops: CDR1 GTSNPN, CDR2 SVGIG (reference sequence). The CDR3 loop is CAWSKGQRETQYF. CDR3 DNA sequence: TGTGCCTGGAGTAAAGGACAGCGGGAGACCCAGTACTTC.

The rearrangement links TRBV5-1 to TRBJ1-4; D gene uncertain. With 4 bases removed from V and 3 bases from J, the gap between germline ends came to 13 bases. The CDR3 loop spans 15 amino acids. From germline, CDR1 is SGHRS and CDR2 YFSETQ. CDR3 amino acids: CASSATGRANEKLFF. In nucleotides, the CDR3 is TGCGCCAGCAGCGCTACGGGGAGGGCTAATGAAAAACTGTTTTTT.

V is TRBV6-5 and J is TRBJ2-7; 7 bases map to TRBD1. CDR3 length: 12 amino acids. The germline CDR1 and CDR2 sequences are MNHEY and SVGAGI. Unmatched junction bases numbered 7, after V lost 8 bases and J lost 6 bases. CDR3 protein: CASSTGSIEQYF. In DNA, the CDR3 is TGTGCCAGCTCGACAGGGTCGATCGAGCAGTACTTC.

This clone was counted once. The rearrangement links TRBV30 to TRBJ1-1; D not resolved. The CDR3 is 12 residues long. Germline V gene data show CDR1 as GTSNPN and CDR2 as SVGIG (reference sequence). The chain's CDR3 is CVEGSIGTEAFF. Written as DNA, the CDR3 is TGTGTCGAGGGATCCATTGGCACTGAAGCTTTCTTT.

DNA of the CDR3: TGCAGCGTTGAAGTTCAGGGAGGCACTGAAGCTTTCTTT. As protein: CSVEVQGGTEAFF. The chain couples TRBV29-1 to TRBJ1-1, with a tentative D call TRBD1 (5 bases). With 1 base removed from V and 4 bases from J, the gap between germline ends came to 10 bases. CDR1 and CDR2 from the germline V gene are SQVTM and ANQGSEA. The CDR3 totals 13 residues.

The chain recombines TRBV28 with TRBJ2-5, with TRBD2 matching 7 bases. The CDR3 is 14 amino acids. Looked up from germline, CDR1 is MDHEN and CDR2 is SYDVKM. Losses at the gene ends were 6 bases for V and 5 bases for J; bases not matched to a gene: 9. Here the CDR3 DNA reads TGTGCCAGCAGACCTCCGGGGGGAAGGGAGACCCAGTACTTC. It encodes CASRPPGGRETQYF.

The chain joins TRBV25-1 to TRBJ2-3; possible D gene TRBD2, 5 bases. The ends were cut back, 6 bases at V and 4 bases at J, with 14 bases in the middle. Germline values: CDR1 MGHDK, CDR2 SYGVNS. The CDR3 contains 14 residues. CDR3 nucleotide sequence: TGTGCCAGCAGGGGGATGACGGACTCAGATACGCAGTATTTT. Translation: CASRGMTDSDTQYF.

This chain links TRBV7-9 with TRBJ2-7; D is perhaps TRBD1 (6 bases). The CDR3 sequence is 14 residues long. The germline gives CDR1 SEHNR, CDR2 FQNEAQ (reference sequence). The V gene lost 6 bases and the J gene lost 4 bases, with 16 bases spanning the gap. The CDR3 loop is CASSPTGTQYEQYF. CDR3 bases: TGTGCCAGCAGTCCCACAGGGACCCAATACGAGCAGTACTTC.

The chain joins TRBV19 to TRBJ2-1, with TRBD2 matching over 10 bases. Germline V gene data show CDR1 as LNHDA and CDR2 as SQIVND (reference sequence). The V and J ends lost 4 bases and 7 bases, in that order; junction bases with no gene match: 7. The CDR3 contains 15 residues. In DNA, the CDR3 is TGTGCCAGTAGTACGGCGCTAGCGGGAGTTAATGAGCAGTTCTTC. It encodes CASSTALAGVNEQFF.